These 18 T cell receptor beta chains came from one sample sequenced in a study of blood T cell repertoires in COVID-19. The protocol was immunoSEQ multiplex PCR, while the TCRdb copy is restricted to in-frame clones and leaves out a portion. The table records approximately 50,000 clones, around 80% of them present only once. Sample: peripheral blood. Receptor source: a man in his 70s with acute or convalescent COVID-19.

The chain couples TRBV29-1 to TRBJ1-1, with 9 bases that match TRBD1. V trimming: 8 bases; J trimming: 6 bases; junction bases outside the gene matches: 7. The V gene's germline CDR1 is SQVTM and CDR2 ANQGSEA. The CDR3 is 12 residues long. CDR3 DNA: TGCAGCACGGTAAGGGACAGGGCTGAAGCTTTCTTT. This translates into CSTVRDRAEAFF.

The chain links TRBV4-3 to TRBJ2-1, with D possibly matching TRBD1 (8 bases). Trimming removed 4 bases from V and 3 bases from J, with 34 bases in between. Germline loops: CDR1 LGHNA, CDR2 YSLEER. There are 22 residues in the CDR3. The CDR3 protein is CASSPQPPGTGRSGKVYNEQFF. The DNA for the CDR3 is TGCGCCAGCAGCCCTCAACCCCCGGGGACAGGTCGAAGCGGGAAGGTCTACAATGAGCAGTTCTTC.

The chain links TRBV7-8 to TRBJ1-3; D is unclear. CDR1 is SGHVS and CDR2 is FQNEAQ in the germline V gene. This CDR3 has 15 residues. Trimming shortened V by 4 bases and J by 3 bases, and 13 bases separated the two germline ends. Here the CDR3 DNA reads TGTGCCAGCAGCTACCTCGCGGGGAATGGAAACACCATATATTTT. Amino acid sequence: CASSYLAGNGNTIYF. The full variable domain, rest sourced from reference TRBV7-8 and TRBJ1-3, is GAGVSQSPRYKVAKRGQDVALRCDPISGHVSLFWYQQALGQGPEFLTYFQNEAQLDKSGLPSDRFFAERPEGSVSTLKIQRTQQEDSAVYLCASSYLAGNGNTIYFGEGSWLTVV.

The chain links TRBV30 to TRBJ1-5, with D unresolved. From germline, CDR1 is GTSNPN and CDR2 SVGIG (reference sequence). This CDR3 is 13 amino acids long. Deletions cut 1 base from V and 2 bases from J, with 6 bases between. The CDR3 sequence is CAWSDRGNQPQHF. CDR3 DNA: TGTGCCTGGAGTGATCGGGGCAATCAGCCCCAGCATTTT.

The chain employs TRBV27 and TRBJ1-4, with unresolved D. CDR1 is MNHEY and CDR2 is SMNVEV in the germline V gene (reference sequence). The V and J ends lost 4 bases and 5 bases respectively, with 5 bases between them. This CDR3 contains 12 residues. CDR3 nucleotides: TGTGCCAGCAGTTCTCGGAATGAAAAACTGTTTTTT. Translation gives CASSSRNEKLFF.

The gene calls are TRBV2 and TRBJ1-4; 7 bases fit TRBD1. Germline V gene sequence: CDR1 SNHLY, CDR2 FYNNEI. This CDR3 is 14 amino acids long. V dropped 3 bases and J dropped 4; count of bases not matched to a gene: 2. CDR3 nucleotide sequence: TGTGCCAGCAGTGAGGGACAGATTAATGAAAAACTGTTTTTT. Translation: CASSEGQINEKLFF.

V usage is TRBV27 and J usage is TRBJ2-7; no clear D. With 7 bases removed from V and 7 bases from J, the gap between germline ends came to 5 bases. The CDR3 is 9 residues long. Germline values: CDR1 MNHEY, CDR2 SMNVEV (reference sequence). The CDR3 nucleotides read TGTGCCAGCACTAGAGAGCAGTACTTC. Its translation is CASTREQYF.

V and J are TRBV4-1 and TRBJ2-3; 15 bases are shared with TRBD2. V was clipped by 4 bases and J by 2 bases; unmatched bases: 1. This CDR3 spans 16 amino acids. Germline V gives CDR1 MGHRA, CDR2 YSYEKL. The CDR3 nucleotides read TGCGCCAGCAGCCGGACTAGCGGGGGGGACACAGATACGCAGTATTTT. Amino acid sequence: CASSRTSGGDTDTQYF.

This clone occurred once. The rearrangement uses TRBV6-5 and TRBJ2-3; D might be TRBD1 (6 bases). Germline V CDR1 and CDR2: MNHEY, SVGAGI. The CDR3 extends over 14 amino acids. V lost 7 bases and J lost 4, with 15 bases in between. CDR3 sequence (DNA): TGTGCCAGCACCACACAGGGAAGCGCAGATACGCAGTATTTT. It yields the protein CASTTQGSADTQYF.

This chain links TRBV4-1 with TRBJ2-7, with D uncertain. This CDR3 is built from 12 residues. The germline CDR1 and CDR2 sequences are MGHRA and YSYEKL. Trimming took 5 bases from V and 6 from J, leaving 11 bases between them. The CDR3 region has the DNA TGCGCCAGCAGCTTTGCTCCAGGCGAGCAGTACTTC. Translated, it gives CASSFAPGEQYF.

The chain recombines TRBV11-2 with TRBJ2-7, with D perhaps matching TRBD2 (6 bases). Trimming removed 1 base from V and 5 bases from J, with 9 bases in between. The length of the CDR3 is 13 residues. CDR1 and CDR2 (germline): SGHAT, FQNNGV. The CDR3 loop is CASSLAGLHEQYF. CDR3 sequence (DNA): TGTGCCAGCAGCTTAGCGGGACTCCACGAGCAGTACTTC.

CDR3 in amino acids: CASSALPGGYGYTF. CDR3 bases: TGCGCCAGCAGCGCGCTGCCAGGGGGCTATGGCTACACCTTC. The V gene is TRBV5-1, the J gene TRBJ1-2, with 7 bases lining up with TRBD1. The CDR3 loop spans 14 amino acids. The junction had 7 bases not matched to a gene; V was cut back by 4 bases and J by 4 bases. Germline V lookup: CDR1 SGHRS, CDR2 YFSETQ.

This rearrangement joins TRBV2 to TRBJ1-1, with D perhaps TRBD1 (5 bases). The CDR3 totals 14 residues. The germline gives CDR1 SNHLY, CDR2 FYNNEI. The V and J ends lost 3 bases and 5 bases respectively, with 13 bases between them. CDR3 coding DNA: TGTGCCAGCAGTGAGGGGCGGGGAAGAACTGAAGCTTTCTTT. Translating it yields CASSEGRGRTEAFF. The full variable domain, with the rest looked up from reference TRBV2 and TRBJ1-1, is EPEVTQTPSHQVTQMGQEVILRCVPISNHLYFYWYRQILGQKVEFLVSFYNNEISEKSEIFDDQFSVERPDGSNFTLKIRSTKLEDSAMYFCASSEGRGRTEAFFGQGTRLTVV.

The J gene is TRBJ2-5, the V gene TRBV5-6; possibly TRBD1 for D (6 bases). V was clipped by 1 base and J by 5 bases, with 9 bases between them. The CDR3 spans 13 residues. Germline V gives CDR1 SGHDT, CDR2 YYEEEE. Written as DNA, the CDR3 is TGTGCCAGCAGCTTGAATAGGGGGGAGACCCAGTACTTC. This gives the protein CASSLNRGETQYF.

This sequence joins TRBV4-1 and TRBJ2-2; no reliable D call. Trimming stripped 0 bases from V and 9 bases from J, with 8 bases between. The germline gives CDR1 MGHRA, CDR2 YSYEKL. There are 13 residues in the CDR3. CDR3 nucleotides: TGCGCCAGCAGCCAAGATGAGTACCGGGAGCTGTTTTTT. Translation gives CASSQDEYRELFF.

J is TRBJ1-6 and V is TRBV5-8; TRBD1 agrees at 7 bases. V lost 0 bases to trimming and J lost 5 bases; unmatched junction nucleotides: 2. The CDR3 extends over 15 amino acids. Per germline, CDR1 SGHTS and CDR2 YDEGEE. CDR3 amino acids: CASSLGQGDNSPLHF. The CDR3 DNA reads TGTGCCAGCAGCTTGGGACAGGGAGATAATTCACCCCTCCACTTT. The full variable domain, with the rest looked up from reference TRBV5-8 and TRBJ1-6, is EAGVTQSPTHLIKTRGQQATLRCSPISGHTSVYWYQQALGLGLQFLLWYDEGEERNRGNFPPRFSGRQFPNYSSELNVNALELEDSALYLCASSLGQGDNSPLHFGNGTRLTVT.

V usage is TRBV6-5 and J usage is TRBJ2-3; TRBD2 is a possible D gene (5 bases). V was cut by 2 bases and J by 12 bases, with 15 bases left in between. CDR3 size: 13 residues. From germline, CDR1 is MNHEY and CDR2 SVGAGI. CDR3 nucleotides: TGTGCCAGCAGTTACCGAGGACTCGACCACCAGTATTTT. As protein: CASSYRGLDHQYF.

The V and J genes are TRBV7-9 and TRBJ2-1; 9 bases are a match to TRBD1. The germline CDR1 and CDR2 sequences are SEHNR and FQNEAQ (reference sequence). Trimming at V came to 4 bases and at J to 7 bases, leaving 5 bases not matched to a gene. The CDR3 covers 14 residues. DNA of the CDR3: TGTGCCAGCAGCTCTCGGACAGGGGCAAATGAGCAGTTCTTC. This sequence encodes CASSSRTGANEQFF.